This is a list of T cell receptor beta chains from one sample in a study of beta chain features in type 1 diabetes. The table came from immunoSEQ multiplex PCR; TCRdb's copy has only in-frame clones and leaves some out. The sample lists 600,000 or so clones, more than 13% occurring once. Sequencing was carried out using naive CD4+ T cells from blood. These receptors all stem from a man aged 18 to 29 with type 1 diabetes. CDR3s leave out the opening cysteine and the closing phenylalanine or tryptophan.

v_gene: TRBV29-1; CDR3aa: SVPRGIANYGYT
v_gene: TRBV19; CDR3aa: ASSIPSGGTGELF
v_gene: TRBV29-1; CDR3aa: SVARGPETQY
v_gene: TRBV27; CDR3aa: ASSFDLYQETQY
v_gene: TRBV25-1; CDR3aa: ASSEYGGLGELF
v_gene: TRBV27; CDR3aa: ASSLVSASYNEQF
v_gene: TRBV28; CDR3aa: ASSPSLGQGMTDTQY
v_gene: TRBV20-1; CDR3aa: SALFGDTQY
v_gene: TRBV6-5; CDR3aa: ASSYSSGQITDTQY
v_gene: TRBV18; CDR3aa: ASSPSKWDEQY
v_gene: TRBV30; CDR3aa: AWKAGGPAW
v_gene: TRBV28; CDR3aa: ASSLEGTLH
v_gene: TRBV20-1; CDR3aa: SASDGTRQY
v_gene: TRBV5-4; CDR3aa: ASSLDGFNYGYT
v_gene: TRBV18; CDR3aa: ASSQTGEQPQH
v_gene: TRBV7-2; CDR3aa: ASSSRAYNEQF
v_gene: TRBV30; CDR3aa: AWKANGEKLF
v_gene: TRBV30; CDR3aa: AWSPGPFYEQY
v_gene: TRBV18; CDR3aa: ASSPFEGTSAPYEQY
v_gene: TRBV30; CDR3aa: AWSVLKAPGHSQKNIQY
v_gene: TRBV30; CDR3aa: AWRTSGRYEQY
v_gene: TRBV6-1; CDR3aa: ASSEMSTGFNYGYT
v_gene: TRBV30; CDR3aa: AWRKRTAPGNEQF
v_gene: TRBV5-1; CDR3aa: ASSEGGYYNEQF
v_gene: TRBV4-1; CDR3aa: ASSQIGNYGYT
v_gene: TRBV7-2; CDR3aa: ASSFGVGVNQPQH
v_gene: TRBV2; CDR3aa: ASREGPVGV
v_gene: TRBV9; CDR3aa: ASSRGRRLAISGANVLT